The rows below give T cell receptor beta chains drawn from one sample of a study of blood T cell repertoires in COVID-19. Data came from immunoSEQ multiplex PCR; TCRdb stores just in-frame clones and leaves some out. The profile shows fewer than 350,000 clones, approximately 90% of them singletons. Sequences were obtained from PBMCs or T cells enriched from blood (not recorded which). Receptor source: a woman aged 40 to 49 with acute COVID-19. Both conserved end residues are part of each CDR3. Fields, in order: D gene, V gene, clone size, J gene, CDR3 DNA, CDR3 protein. The D gene is left open where the match is weak. Not every row has a clone size; where given, it reads once, few, many or a size class.

TRBD1	TRBV5-1	-	TRBJ2-2	TGCGCCAGCAGCTGGGGGGGACAGGGGAACACCGGGGAGCTGTTTTTT	CASSWGGQGNTGELFF
-	TRBV7-8	once	TRBJ1-3	TGTGCCAGCAGCTTAGATCGAGGCGTCTCTGGAAACACCATATATTTT	CASSLDRGVSGNTIYF
TRBD2	TRBV19	-	TRBJ2-3	TGTGCCAGTAGGTATAGCGGGGGCACAGATACGCAGTATTTT	CASRYSGGTDTQYF
TRBD1	TRBV4-3	-	TRBJ1-1	TGCGCCAGCAGCCAAGATTTGGCAGGGGGTCTACGCACTGAAGCTTTCTTT	CASSQDLAGGLRTEAFF
-	TRBV6-2/TRBV6-3	-	TRBJ1-1	TGTGCCAGCAGTTACTTTCCGGGATCAAAAAAGAGGAACACTGAAGCTTTCTTT	CASSYFPGSKKRNTEAFF
TRBD2	TRBV9	-	TRBJ2-5	TGTGCCAGCAGCCTTCGACGGGGGGTCGGGGAGACCCAGTACTTC	CASSLRRGVGETQYF
TRBD2	TRBV9	many	TRBJ2-2	TGTGCCAGCAGCCTCCGGACTAGCGCGACCGGGGAGCTGTTTTTT	CASSLRTSATGELFF
TRBD2	TRBV5-1	-	TRBJ2-1	TGCGCCAGCAGCTCAACACCCCAAGCGGGAGGGCCAGGGAATGAGCAGTTCTTC	CASSSTPQAGGPGNEQFF
TRBD1	TRBV7-9	-	TRBJ2-7	TGTGCCAGCAGCCGGACAGGGGGGCCCCAAGAGCAGTACTTC	CASSRTGGPQEQYF
TRBD1	TRBV28	-	TRBJ1-5	TGTGCCAGCAGGTCCCCGACTGGGACAGCGCGGGGTCAGCCCCAGCATTTT	CASRSPTGTARGQPQHF
TRBD2	TRBV11-2	-	TRBJ2-1	TGTGCCAGCAGCTCCCGGACTAGCGGGAGAGACAATGAGCAGTTCTTC	CASSSRTSGRDNEQFF
-	TRBV5-4	-	TRBJ1-1	TGTGCCAGCACCCGGGAGTTGAACACTGAAGCTTTCTTT	CASTRELNTEAFF
TRBD1	TRBV7-3	-	TRBJ1-2	TGTGCCAGCAGCCAGACAGGGGGCTATGGCTACACCTTC	CASSQTGGYGYTF
TRBD1	TRBV5-4	-	TRBJ2-4	TGTGCCGGCTCTAGGGGTGGGACAGGGGAAAACATTCAGTACTTC	CAGSRGGTGENIQYF
TRBD2	TRBV28	-	TRBJ2-1	TGTGCCAGCAGTTTAGGCCGACAGGGACAACGGACTAGCGGGTTCAATGAGCAGTTCTTC	CASSLGRQGQRTSGFNEQFF
TRBD2	TRBV7-2	-	TRBJ2-1	TGTGCCAGCAGTTCGGGAGGGGGGGGCCGAGGCAATGAGCAGTTCTTC	CASSSGGGGRGNEQFF
TRBD2	TRBV11-2	-	TRBJ2-3	TGTGCCAGCAGCCAGCGACTAGCGGGGGGGATCACAGATACGCAGTATTTT	CASSQRLAGGITDTQYF
TRBD2	TRBV19	-	TRBJ2-7	TGTGCCAGTAGTACCCTCACTAGCGGGAGTTCCTACGAGCAGTACTTC	CASSTLTSGSSYEQYF
-	TRBV7-3	-	TRBJ1-1	TGTGCCAGCAGCTTATTTCCAGGGGCGAACACTGAAGCTTTCTTT	CASSLFPGANTEAFF
TRBD1	TRBV11-3	-	TRBJ1-1	TGTGCCAGCAACTCCGGGACAGGGAGTGAAGCTTTCTTT	CASNSGTGSEAFF